The 15 T cell receptor beta chains presented below share a single source sample, sequenced in a study of blood T cell repertoires in COVID-19. Some clones are missing from TCRdb's copy, which holds only in-frame ones; the method was immunoSEQ multiplex PCR. Among over 130,000 clones listed, about four fifths were seen once. Material for sequencing was peripheral blood. The receptors derive from a man between 65 and 85 years old with acute or convalescent COVID-19.

The rearrangement links TRBV7-9 to TRBJ2-7; 14 bases line up with TRBD2. Germline-derived CDR1 and CDR2 are SEHNR and FQNEAQ (reference sequence). The CDR3 contains 19 residues. The V gene end was trimmed by 5 bases and the J gene end by 4 bases; junction bases not matched to a gene: 16. The CDR3 reads CASSEPTVRTSGRWYEQYF. CDR3 in DNA: TGTGCCAGCAGCGAACCTACAGTGAGGACTAGCGGGAGGTGGTACGAGCAGTACTTC.

The chain recombines TRBV3-1 (or the pseudogene TRBV3-2) with TRBJ2-3; D is perhaps TRBD2 (6 bases). The germline CDR1 and CDR2 sequences are LGHDT and YNNKEL (reference sequence). Trimming removed 6 bases at V and 8 bases at J, with 12 bases between. This CDR3 is 12 amino acids long. The CDR3, as DNA: TGTGCCAGCAGTCTCCCCGGGGGTACGCAGTATTTT. Protein product: CASSLPGGTQYF.

The chain combines TRBV18 with TRBJ2-7; TRBD2 aligns across 9 bases. V lost 3 bases to trimming and J lost 3 bases; unmatched junction nucleotides: 15. The CDR3 is 18 residues long. The germline V gene encodes CDR1 KGHSH and CDR2 LQKENI. CDR3 coding DNA: TGTGCCAGCTCACCCGGGCGGGCTAGCGGGGCCCAGCTCTACGAGCAGTACTTC. Amino acids: CASSPGRASGAQLYEQYF.

The V gene is TRBV10-2, the J gene TRBJ2-3; 7 bases fit TRBD2. The CDR3 runs 15 residues. The V gene end was trimmed by 3 bases and the J gene end by 1 base; junction bases not matched to a gene: 4. The germline V gene has CDR1 WSHSY and CDR2 SAAADI. Here the CDR3 reads CASSDPSGRTDTQYF. The DNA of the CDR3 is TGCGCCAGCAGTGACCCTAGCGGCCGCACAGATACGCAGTATTTT.

This rearrangement joins TRBV1 to TRBJ1-3; TRBD1, the table's D call, was not compared with the DNA. TRBV1 is classified as a pseudogene. There are 16 residues in the CDR3. Here the CDR3 reads CTSSQDRPGYGNTIYF. The CDR3 region has the DNA TGCACCAGCAGCCAAGATCGTCCAGGGTATGGAAACACCATATATTTT.

The chain is built from TRBV6-5 and TRBJ2-1, with D maybe TRBD2 (6 bases). The germline gives CDR1 MNHEY, CDR2 SVGAGI. CDR3 length: 14 amino acids. V shed 6 bases and J shed 2 bases, with 11 bases lying between them. The CDR3 bases are TGTGCCAGCAGCGCGGGGCAGACCTACAATGAGCAGTTCTTC. It is translated as CASSAGQTYNEQFF.

The V gene is TRBV6-5, the J gene TRBJ2-5, with 12 bases that match TRBD2. Germline-derived CDR1 and CDR2 are MNHEY and SVGAGI. V trimming: 5 bases; J trimming: 7 bases; junction bases outside the gene matches: 8. CDR3 size: 15 residues. As DNA, the CDR3 is TGTGCCAGCAGTCCCGGGACTAGCGGGTCGGTGACCCAGTACTTC. Amino acids: CASSPGTSGSVTQYF.

V gene TRBV11-2 combines with J gene TRBJ1-2; weak D call: TRBD1 (6 bases). The germline V gene has CDR1 SGHAT and CDR2 FQNNGV. Trimming cost V 5 bases and J 2 bases, with 12 bases left between them. This CDR3 spans 14 amino acids. CDR3 sequence reads: CASSRKTGNYGYTF. The CDR3 DNA reads TGTGCCAGCAGCCGAAAAACAGGGAACTATGGCTACACCTTC.

The chain recombines TRBV3-1 (or the pseudogene TRBV3-2) with TRBJ2-2; 7 bases are a match to TRBD2. The CDR3 extends over 16 amino acids. J lost 2 bases, V lost 6 bases, and 9 bases had no gene match. CDR1 LGHDT and CDR2 YNNKEL come from the germline V gene (reference sequence). CDR3 sequence (DNA): TGTGCCAGCAGAAGAAGTCGACTAGCAAACACCGGGGAGCTGTTTTTT. It translates to CASRRSRLANTGELFF.

The rearrangement links TRBV28 to TRBJ2-7; 7 bases line up with TRBD1. V trimming: 4 bases; J trimming: 0 bases; junction bases outside the gene matches: 3. This CDR3 spans 14 amino acids. The germline gives CDR1 MDHEN, CDR2 SYDVKM. The CDR3 bases are TGTGCCAGCAGTTGGACAGGCGTCTCCTACGAGCAGTACTTC. It yields the protein CASSWTGVSYEQYF.

V and J are TRBV6-6 and TRBJ1-1, with D tentatively TRBD1 (6 bases). Trimming pared 5 bases from V and 11 bases from J, leaving 12 bases between. The CDR3 extends over 11 amino acids. Germline CDR1 reads MNHNY; CDR2 reads SVGAGI (reference sequence). The CDR3 region has the DNA TGTGCCAGCAGTGGCAGGGGAGAGGCTTTCTTT. It codes for CASSGRGEAFF.

This clone was seen only a few times. The V call is TRBV7-9, the J call TRBJ2-3; D ambiguous. The CDR3 totals 14 residues. The germline CDR1 and CDR2 sequences are SEHNR and FQNEAQ (reference sequence). Trimming stripped 1 base from V and 0 bases from J, with 5 bases between. CDR3 DNA: TGTGCCAGCAGCTTAGTAGATAGCACAGATACGCAGTATTTT. It encodes CASSLVDSTDTQYF.

The chain links TRBV15 to TRBJ1-5; D call uncertain. This CDR3 contains 12 residues. Germline V gives CDR1 LNHNV, CDR2 YYDKDF (reference sequence). V was trimmed by 5 bases and J by 3 bases, leaving 5 bases between them. The CDR3 protein is CATSLSNQPQHF. For the CDR3, the DNA is TGTGCCACCAGCTTATCCAATCAGCCCCAGCATTTT.

This clone was counted a single time. The chain recombines TRBV7-8 with TRBJ2-7, with 7 bases lining up with TRBD1. Germline CDR1 SGHVS, CDR2 FQNEAQ. With V trimmed by 0 bases and J by 2 bases, 4 bases remained unmatched. CDR3 length equals 15 residues. This CDR3 reads CASSLAGGRAYEQYF. For the CDR3, the DNA is TGTGCCAGCAGCTTAGCAGGGGGCCGAGCCTACGAGCAGTACTTC.

As for this clone: The same CDR3 is also encoded by other DNA sequences in this sample. The chain recombines TRBV4-1 with TRBJ1-5; 10 bases match TRBD1. Germline trimming cut 2 bases from V and 7 bases from J; bases unmatched to any gene: 5. Germline-derived CDR1 and CDR2 are MGHRA and YSYEKL. The CDR3 consists of 15 residues. The CDR3 DNA follows: TGCGCCAGCAGCCAACGACAGGGGGCTCAGCAGCCCCAGCATTTT. It codes for CASSQRQGAQQPQHF.